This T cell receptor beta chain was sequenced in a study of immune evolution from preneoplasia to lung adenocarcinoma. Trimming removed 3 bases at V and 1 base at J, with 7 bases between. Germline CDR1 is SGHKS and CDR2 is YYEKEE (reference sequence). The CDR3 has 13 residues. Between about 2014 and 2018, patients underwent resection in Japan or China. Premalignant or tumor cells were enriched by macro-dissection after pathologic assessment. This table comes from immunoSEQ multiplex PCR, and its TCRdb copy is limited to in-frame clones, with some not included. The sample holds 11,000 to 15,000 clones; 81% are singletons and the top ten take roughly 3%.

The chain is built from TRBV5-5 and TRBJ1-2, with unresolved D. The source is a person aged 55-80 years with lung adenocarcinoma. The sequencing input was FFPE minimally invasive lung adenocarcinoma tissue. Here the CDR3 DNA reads TGTGCCAGCAGCTCCGGTGGTAACTATGGCTACACCTTC. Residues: CASSSGGNYGYTF.